These 5 T cell receptor beta chains came from one sample sequenced in a study of CD8 T cells in Susac syndrome. The RNA, about 0.45 to 1 ug, was put through reverse transcription using random hexamers. In TCRdb, the immunoSEQ multiplex PCR reads were re-called with MiXCR into one record per CDR3 protein. The table records approximately 150,000 distinct CDR3 sequences, approximately 93% of them present only once. The specimen was CD4+ T cells from PBMCs. The receptors stem from a human donor with multiple sclerosis.

The J gene is TRBJ2-2, the V gene TRBV6-6, with D hard to call. The CDR3 is 12 residues long. Germline CDR1 MNHNY, CDR2 SVGAGI (reference sequence). Trimming shortened V by 2 bases and J by 7 bases, and 5 bases separated the two germline ends. The CDR3 protein is CASSYHFGELFF. CDR3 nucleotides: TGTGCCAGCAGTTACCACTTCGGGGAGCTGTTTTTT.

This CDR3 is CAWSVKQGGEKLFF. CDR3 nucleotide sequence: TGTGCCTGGAGTGTAAAGCAGGGGGGGGAAAAACTGTTTTTT. This chain uses TRBV30 with TRBJ1-4, with 7 bases aligning to TRBD1. The CDR3 length is 14 residues. J was trimmed by 8 bases and V by 0 bases; bases with no gene match: 6. Germline V gives CDR1 GTSNPN, CDR2 SVGIG (reference sequence).

The V gene is TRBV12-3 or TRBV12-4, the J gene TRBJ1-2; 7 nucleotides match TRBD1. The ends lost 6 bases at V and 1 base at J; junction bases unmatched: 8. This CDR3 has 15 amino acids. CDR3 sequence: CASRSGTVYNYGYTF. In DNA form, the CDR3 reads TGTGCCAGCAGGTCCGGGACAGTCTATAACTATGGCTACACCTTC.

This chain links TRBV2 with TRBJ2-4; D call uncertain. This CDR3 region has 12 residues. Germline assignment: CDR1 SNHLY and CDR2 FYNNEI. Trimming took off 6 bases at V and 1 base at J, with 4 bases between the two ends. The CDR3 DNA reads as TGTGCCAGCAGGGTTGCCAAAAACATTCAGTACTTC. Translating gives CASRVAKNIQYF.

V gene TRBV29-1 combines with J gene TRBJ2-5, with unresolved D. Germline CDR1 SQVTM, CDR2 ANQGSEA. The V and J ends lost 7 bases and 6 bases respectively, with 18 bases between them. This CDR3 is 13 amino acids long. The CDR3 loop is CSAVGSEDKTQYF. Written as DNA, the CDR3 is TGCAGCGCCGTGGGTAGTGAAGATAAGACCCAGTACTTC.